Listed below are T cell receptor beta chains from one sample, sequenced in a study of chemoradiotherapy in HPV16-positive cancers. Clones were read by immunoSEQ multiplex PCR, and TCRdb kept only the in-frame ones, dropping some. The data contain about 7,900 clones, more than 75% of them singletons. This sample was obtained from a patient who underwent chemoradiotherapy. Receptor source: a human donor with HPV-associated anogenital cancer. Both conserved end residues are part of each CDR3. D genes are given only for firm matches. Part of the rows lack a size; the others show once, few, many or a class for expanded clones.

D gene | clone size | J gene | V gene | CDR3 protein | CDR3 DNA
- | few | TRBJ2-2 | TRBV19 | CASTTMGVGELFF | TGTGCCAGTACCACCATGGGGGTTGGGGAGCTGTTTTTT
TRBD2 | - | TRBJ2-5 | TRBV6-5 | CASSRLAGVGETQYF | TGTGCCAGCAGCCGACTAGCGGGGGTTGGAGAGACCCAGTACTTC
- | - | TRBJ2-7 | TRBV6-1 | CASSEPIEQYF | TGTGCCAGCAGTGAGCCCATCGAGCAGTACTTC
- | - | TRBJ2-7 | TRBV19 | CASSSPEGGKYLDF | TGTGCCAGTAGTTCCCCCGAGGGCGGCAAATACCTCGACTTC
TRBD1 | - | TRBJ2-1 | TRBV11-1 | CASSLVSDRGLGEQFF | TGTGCCAGCAGCTTAGTGTCGGACAGGGGGCTCGGGGAGCAGTTCTTC
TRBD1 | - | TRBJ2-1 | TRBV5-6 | CASSFMQGDRNEQFF | TGTGCCAGCAGCTTTATGCAGGGGGATAGGAATGAGCAGTTCTTC
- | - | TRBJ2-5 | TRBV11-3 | CASSLGGVQETQYF | TGTGCCAGCAGCTTAGGGGGAGTCCAAGAGACCCAGTACTTC
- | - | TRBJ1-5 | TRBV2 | CASSDGDQPQHF | TGTGCCAGCAGTGATGGAGATCAGCCCCAGCATTTT
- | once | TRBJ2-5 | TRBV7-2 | CASSLERGETQYF | TGTGCCAGCAGCTTAGAAAGGGGGGAGACCCAGTACTTC
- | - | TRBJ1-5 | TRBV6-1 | CASSGRDTEHF | TGTGCCAGCAGTGGTAGGGACACCGAGCATTTT
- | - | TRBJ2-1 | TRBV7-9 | CASSLLGGNEQFF | TGTGCCAGCAGCCTTTTAGGGGGGAATGAGCAGTTCTTC
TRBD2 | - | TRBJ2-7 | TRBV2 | CASSRTSGLTGEQYF | TGTGCCAGCAGCCGGACTAGCGGGCTGACGGGAGAGCAGTACTTC
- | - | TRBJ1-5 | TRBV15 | CATSRFNSNQPQHF | TGTGCCACCAGCAGATTTAATAGCAATCAGCCCCAGCATTTT
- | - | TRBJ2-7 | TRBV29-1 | CSVELGSYEQYF | TGCAGCGTTGAACTTGGCTCCTACGAGCAGTACTTC
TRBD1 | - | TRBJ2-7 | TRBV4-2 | CASSQDGQGNNEQYF | TGTGCCAGCAGCCAAGATGGACAGGGGAACAACGAGCAGTACTTC
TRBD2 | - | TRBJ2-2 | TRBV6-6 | CASSPLGRAGGELFF | TGTGCCAGCAGCCCCCTTGGGAGGGCTGGCGGGGAGCTGTTTTTT
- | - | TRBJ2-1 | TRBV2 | CASSELSEQFF | TGTGCCAGCAGCGAGCTATCTGAGCAGTTCTTC
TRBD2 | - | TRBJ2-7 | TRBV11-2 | CASSQTSGSREQYF | TGTGCCAGCAGCCAGACTAGCGGGAGTCGCGAGCAGTACTTC
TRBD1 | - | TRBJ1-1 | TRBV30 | CAGYRGYTEAFF | TGTGCCGGATACAGGGGGTACACTGAAGCTTTCTTT
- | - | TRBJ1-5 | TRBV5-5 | CASSLDPTPGLQRAQHF | TGTGCCAGCAGCTTGGACCCCACGCCCGGCCTCCAAAGGGCCCAGCATTTT